This section outlines one TCR beta chain sequence together with its context. Its antigen is still unknown. The sample holds no much larger clone one base away, and base qualities are not on file. The cohort was made up of 650 to 700 healthy bone marrow donors. Cohort members were all nominally healthy when sampled, although unrecorded immune exposures were likely present. The donor tested CMV seronegative, placing the donor among the 350 or so seronegative members of the cohort. A peripheral blood sample was provided by each donor, and peripheral blood mononuclear cells were used for TCR beta sequencing. The Qiagen DNeasy Blood Extraction Kit was used to extract genomic DNA from the blood cell samples. This entry is derived from a study of cytomegalovirus exposure and HLA in healthy donors (dated by TCRdb to 2015 to 2018). Regarding the complete study: In an earlier analysis of about 560 of the donors, 276 Gb of sequence data and 117 million unique TCR beta sequences from about 179 million T cells were reported. Roughly 290 gigabases of sequencing data and around 80 million unique TCR sequences made up an early release that covered approximately 650 HLA-typed donors. Of the roughly 400 genotyped donors, about 80% fell in the genetic ancestry cluster associated with self-reported Caucasian donors. The aim of the study was to test whether cataloging public T cell receptors could identify signatures of past pathogen exposure. The study used immunosequencing to profile the T cell repertoires of some 600 subjects and linked those repertoires to cytomegalovirus serostatus. Besides the first cohort of roughly 700 subjects, a separate validation cohort made up of 120 different subjects was used. To predict cytomegalovirus infection status, the study combined high-throughput TCR immunosequencing, statistical association of individual TCRs with disease status, and machine learning. A later analysis re-examined previously published TCR beta repertoires from over 500 donors and added high-resolution HLA genotyping to investigate patterns of TCR occurrence. Rather than drawing on any new phenotypic data, the later analysis identified candidate immune exposures from TCR beta sequences and the way those sequences occurred across donors. An earlier analysis of around 540 of the donors applied high-throughput TCR beta sequencing to assess whether each TCR beta V gene segment acted as functional or pseudogenic. Alongside the repertoire data, information on donor age, sex, ethnicity and CMV serostatus was compiled. In a later genetic analysis, genome-wide SNP genotypes for about 65% of the roughly 700 donors were used, and that subset was treated as a discovery cohort. Every discovery cohort repertoire had been produced on one sequencing platform. HLA typing included class I and class II loci at four-digit resolution. Typing coverage varied by locus: roughly 629-640 donors for A, B, C, DRB1 and DQB1; roughly 500 for DQA1; about 590 for DPA1; roughly 470 for DPB1. Roughly 5 DR-DQ haplotypes were treated as single units for association and clustering because of strong linkage in the cohort. Among about 400 genotyped donors of the cohort, an average of around 220,000 unique TCR beta nucleotide sequences was sequenced per donor, of which 15% to 20% were non-productive.

Study-wide findings and limitations: A later analysis found that HLA-associated TCR beta chains were more clonally expanded and had lower generation probabilities than equally common non-associated chains. Because HLA typing was unavailable for some donors at each locus, only the typed subset was used in association tests. A cluster of highly shared sequence variants was judged likely to be a technical artifact of the sequencing pipeline. Roughly uniform sequencing depth across donors was assumed in presence/absence analyses, although this assumption may not hold. Most CMV-associated TCR beta chains appeared to be HLA-restricted in a later analysis, and the HLA associations seemed to be driven largely by CMV exposure. The classifier was reported to diagnose cytomegalovirus status with high specificity and sensitivity in both the original and validation cohorts. Most TCR sequences were observed very rarely across donors, whereas some public TCRs were present in many individuals. In a later analysis, the rate of TCR association differed among HLA loci, with DRB1 alleles having the most associated TCRs and HLA-C alleles having the fewest. The earlier analysis of 587 of the donors excluded roughly 17 rarely observed V segments, including chromosome 9 orphons, because counts were too low. An earlier analysis of 450 to 750 of the donors showed that most TCR beta V segments appeared in productive rearrangements either about 90% or about 30% of the time, which broadly matched IMGT annotations. Several of the top co-occurrence clusters appeared to be linked to parvovirus B19, influenza, CMV and Epstein-Barr virus, according to a later analysis. V-gene and J-gene trimming of TCR beta chains was associated with a missense DCLRE1C variant in a later genetic analysis, and the association was replicated in an independent cohort. A later genetic analysis reported fewer N-insertions in productive TCRs among donors in an Asian-associated ancestry cluster than the roughly 700-donor mean. Correlated functional status among segregating V segments might be attributable to linkage disequilibrium, but an unknown experimental factor could not be ruled out. The study gave a list of some 150 TCR beta chains associated with cytomegalovirus. A later analysis associated approximately 17,000 TCR beta sequences with specific HLA alleles at a false discovery rate of 0.05. For the cohort, immune exposure information was limited to CMV serostatus. A further reported finding was that TCR beta sequences accurately predicted the HLA-A and HLA-B alleles for most subjects in the first cohort. In vitro tests confirmed that a few of the cytomegalovirus-associated TCR beta chains recognize cytomegalovirus antigens. Assigning TCR associations to individual alleles was difficult when HLA alleles, especially DR and DQ, strongly co-occurred. The authors suggested that the approach could potentially be extended to other disease states and immunological phenotypes. This cohort had only TCR beta chains sequenced, and the lack of alpha or paired-chain data limited which features could be detected.

The library was produced with the immunoSEQ multiplex PCR assay. A mixture of 60 forward primers for TCR Vbeta segments and 13 reverse primers for TCR Jbeta segments was used in the multiplex PCR. Amplification of the CDR3 region of rearranged TCR beta genes was performed with a multiplex PCR assay on genomic DNA. The amplified TCR beta libraries were sequenced on the Illumina HiSeq System as 87-base-pair reads. The study's own analysis went as follows. In a later analysis, tens of millions of unique TCR beta chains were counted across the 650 to 750 repertoires, and roughly 11 million of these chains were shared by at least two donors. To remove PCR and sequencing errors, raw reads were error-corrected and collapsed into unique sequences using a nearest-neighbor algorithm that merged closely related sequences. Alignment of CDR3 sequences to IMGT reference sequences was used to assign V, D and J gene segments. For a sequence to be retained, a match of at least six nucleotides was required to both a V gene segment and a J gene segment. A rearrangement was called productive if the CDR3 had no stop codons and remained in frame with V and J, and every other rearrangement was called non-productive. Following IMGT convention, CDR3 was defined as the stretch from the second conserved V-encoded cysteine up to the conserved J-encoded phenylalanine. In an earlier analysis of just under 600 of the donors, sequences lacking an unambiguous match to a single V gene segment were excluded. In an earlier analysis of 500 to 750 of the donors, V segments were called functional above 56.7% productive rearrangements and were called segregating when the between-donor standard deviation exceeded 5%. A statistical classification framework was built to diagnose cytomegalovirus status from the catalog of TCR beta chain sequences. V and J gene assignment, in a later analysis, came from comparing TCR nucleotide sequences with IMGT/GENE-DB human TR gene sequences. Using the TCRdist pipeline, a later analysis assigned CDR3 sequences along with most-parsimonious VDJ recombination scenarios. In a later analysis, each TCR beta chain was defined by its CDR3 amino acid sequence together with its V-gene family, and reads lacking a unique V-gene family were excluded. In a later analysis, around 650 highly shared, low-generation-probability nucleotide sequences were removed to address suspected cross-contamination and a sequencing artifact. In a later analysis, a clonal expansion index for each public chain was calculated from normalized within-repertoire ranks of inferred template counts. In a later analysis, generation probabilities were computed using a VDJ recombination model fitted to out-of-frame rearrangements, and the results were checked against IGoR. Hypergeometric tests were used in a later analysis to score TCR-TCR, TCR-HLA and TCR-CMV co-occurrence, with a repertoire-size bias correction applied to the TCR pairs. In a later analysis, false discovery rates were estimated by permuting HLA or CMV assignments 20 times. In a later analysis, co-occurring TCRs were grouped using DBSCAN, with TCRdist sequence similarity added in when clustering inside HLA-allele-positive subsets. Co-occurrence clustering excluded repertoires with fewer than 30,000 or more than 120,000 public chains, plus five with anomalous nucleotide sharing. Imported from immuneACCESS, the table was reduced by TCRdb to in-frame sequences with V and J called. These copies leave out some clones; in studies compared against another copy, an unresolved V gene accounts for under half, and the cause of the remainder is not known. V, J and clone size derive from that table, while D and trimming were established from the DNA sequence. This sample is represented by some 150,000 clones; around 80% of them were singletons. Together, the top ten hold 2.5% to 3.5% of the sample.

The sample was PBMCs. This clonotype was sampled from a woman in her twenties or thirties in good health and CMV-seronegative.

The nucleotide sequence is given as TGTGCCAGCAGTGGGGACAGGGTAGGGAGAACTGAAGCTTTCTTT. It specifies CASSGDRVGRTEAFF. The rearranged chain carries TRBV2 and TRBJ1-1, with TRBD1 matching 9 junction bases. Via the germline V gene, CDR1 is SNHLY and CDR2 FYNNEI. Relative to germline, V is missing 4 bases and J is missing 5 bases, with 8 bases of the junction outside any gene match. From the cysteine through the phenylalanine, the CDR3 covers 15 amino acids. Only the CDR3 part of the read is kept: 45 bases, read in frame from the first base.